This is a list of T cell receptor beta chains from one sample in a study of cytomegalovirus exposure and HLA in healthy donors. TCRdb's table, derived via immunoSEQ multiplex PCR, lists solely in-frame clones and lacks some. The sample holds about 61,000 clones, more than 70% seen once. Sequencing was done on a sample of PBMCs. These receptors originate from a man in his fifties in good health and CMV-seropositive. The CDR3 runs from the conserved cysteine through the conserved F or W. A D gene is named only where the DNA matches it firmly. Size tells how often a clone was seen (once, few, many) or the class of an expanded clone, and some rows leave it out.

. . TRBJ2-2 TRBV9 TGTGCCAGCAGCGTAGTGGGCTCAACCGGGGAGCTGTTTTTT CASSVVGSTGELFF
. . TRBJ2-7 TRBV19 TGTGCCAGTAGTATCTCAGGGTTGAAGTACTTC CASSISGLKYF
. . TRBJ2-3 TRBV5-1 TGCGCCAGCAGGCCGAGGGGGGGCGGTATGTACACAGATACGCAGTATTTT CASRPRGGGMYTDTQYF
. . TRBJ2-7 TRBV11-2 TGTGCCAGCAGCTCCCAGGGCTACGAGCAGTACTTC CASSSQGYEQYF
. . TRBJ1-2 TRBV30 TGTGCCTGGAGTGGAGACAGATATGGCTACACCTTC CAWSGDRYGYTF
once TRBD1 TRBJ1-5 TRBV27 TGTGCCAGCAGTAGACAGGGGGATCAGCCCCAGCATTTT CASSRQGDQPQHF
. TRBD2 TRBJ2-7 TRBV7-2 TGTGCCAGCAGCTTAGTCGCTAGCGGCTCCTACGAGCAGTACTTC CASSLVASGSYEQYF
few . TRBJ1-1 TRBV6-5 TGTGCCAGCAGTTGGCGGGACACTGAAGCTTTCTTT CASSWRDTEAFF
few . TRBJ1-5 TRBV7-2 TGTGCCAGCAGCTTTTGGGGGGAGGCCCAGCATTTT CASSFWGEAQHF
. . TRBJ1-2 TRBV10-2 TGCGCCAGCACCCGGGATTCCGGCTATGGCTACACCTTC CASTRDSGYGYTF
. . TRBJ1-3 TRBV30 TGTGCCTGGAGTGTAACATTCTTGGTCTCTGGAAACACCATATATTTT CAWSVTFLVSGNTIYF